The 18 T cell receptor beta chains below were found in one sample sequenced in a study of patients and donors after allogeneic stem cell transplantation. TCRdb called the RT-PCR reads again in MiXCR, with one record for every CDR3 protein. The top ten clones hold around 72% of a sample with some 40,000 distinct CDR3 sequences, 25% to 40% of them seen once. Sequenced sample: blood, either unsorted or a sorted T cell fraction (not recorded which). These receptors came from a human donor who was either an allogeneic HSCT recipient or a stem cell or donor lymphocyte infusion donor (not recorded which). It is not recorded whose cells these are; they may come from a transplant donor.

The chain recombines TRBV7-3 with TRBJ2-2; D ambiguous. The CDR3 loop spans 14 amino acids. Per germline, CDR1 SGHTA and CDR2 FQGTGA. Deletions cut 6 bases from V and 4 bases from J, with 12 bases between. In DNA form, the CDR3 reads TGTGCCAGCAGAACCGACTCACTCACCGGGGAGCTGTTTTTT. Its protein is CASRTDSLTGELFF. The full variable domain, completed using reference TRBV7-3 and TRBJ2-2, is GAGVSQTPSNKVTEKGKYVELRCDPISGHTALYWYRQSLGQGPEFLIYFQGTGAADDSGLPNDRFFAVRPEGSVSTLKIQRTERGDSAVYLCASRTDSLTGELFFGEGSRLTVL.

This clonotype was detected ten times or more. This chain connects TRBV7-2 to TRBJ1-5; 10 nucleotides line up with TRBD1. Germline assignment: CDR1 SGHTA and CDR2 FQGNSA. V gave up 5 bases and J gave up 4 bases; unmatched junction bases: 11. CDR3 length: 17 amino acids. Here the CDR3 DNA reads TGTGCCAGCAGCAGACAGGGGGCCCTTAGGGGGAATCAGCCCCAGCATTTT. Its translation: CASSRQGALRGNQPQHF.

The J gene is TRBJ2-5, the V gene TRBV5-1, with TRBD2 as a possible D gene (6 bases). Germline V gives CDR1 SGHRS, CDR2 YFSETQ. Trimming removed 0 bases at V and 1 base at J, with 13 bases between. The CDR3 is 16 residues long. This chain's CDR3 is CASSLEVMGGQETQYF. In DNA form, the CDR3 reads TGCGCCAGCAGCTTGGAAGTGATGGGAGGCCAAGAGACCCAGTACTTC.

Many counts were recorded for this clonotype. The chain employs TRBV15 and TRBJ1-1; D gene ambiguous. Between the trimmed V and J ends, which lost 1 base and 3 bases, there was a span of 15 bases. The CDR3 contains 16 residues. Germline CDR1 is LNHNV and CDR2 is YYDKDF (reference sequence). The CDR3 DNA follows: TGTGCCACCAGCAGAGGGGATCGAGGCGGGGACACTGAAGCTTTCTTT. Protein sequence: CATSRGDRGGDTEAFF.

The chain employs TRBV28 and TRBJ1-2, with a weak D call TRBD1 (6 bases). This CDR3 spans 13 amino acids. V lost 9 bases to trimming and J lost 4 bases, with 15 bases between them. Per the germline V gene, CDR1 is MDHEN and CDR2 is SYDVKM. The CDR3 DNA sequence: TGTGCCAGTTGGGGGGGCCCTTTCTATGGCTACACCTTC. Protein sequence: CASWGGPFYGYTF.

Only a few counts were recorded for this clonotype. The chain uses TRBV10-3 and TRBJ1-1, with D possibly matching TRBD1 (6 bases). The length of the CDR3 is 15 residues. Trimming pared 8 bases from V and 4 bases from J, leaving 20 bases between. Germline V gives CDR1 ENHRY, CDR2 SYGVKD. CDR3 protein: CAIGPHRALLTEAFF. The CDR3 DNA reads as TGTGCCATCGGCCCGCACAGGGCCCTACTCACTGAAGCTTTCTTT.

The V and J genes are TRBV14 and TRBJ1-2; D call uncertain. Germline CDR1 is SGHDN and CDR2 is FVKESK. The V end lost 2 bases, the J end lost 4 bases, and 11 bases lay between the germline ends. This CDR3 is 14 amino acids long. In DNA form, the CDR3 reads TGTGCCAGCAGCCAATATGAAGAGAGCTATGGCTACACCTTC. It yields the protein CASSQYEESYGYTF.

The rearrangement joins TRBV9 to TRBJ2-5; tentatively, D is TRBD1 (5 bases). V lost 0 bases and J 4 bases, leaving 13 bases between the germline ends. CDR3 length: 15 amino acids. The germline CDR1 and CDR2 sequences are SGDLS and YYNGEE. The DNA of the CDR3 is TGTGCCAGCAGCGTAGATACAGGTCGTGTAGAGACCCAGTACTTC. Amino acid sequence: CASSVDTGRVETQYF.

The V and J genes are TRBV7-3 and TRBJ2-7; tentative D call: TRBD2 (5 bases). The V gene's germline CDR1 is SGHTA and CDR2 FQGTGA. There are 15 residues in the CDR3. Trimming pared 5 bases from V and 0 bases from J, leaving 14 bases between. DNA of the CDR3: TGTGCCAGCAGCGTACAACACGGGGACTCCTACGAGCAGTACTTC. Its translation: CASSVQHGDSYEQYF.

The chain joins TRBV12-3 or TRBV12-4 to TRBJ2-4, with 12 nucleotides matching TRBD2. The trim removed 3 bases at V and 6 bases at J, leaving 9 bases unmatched. The CDR3 consists of 17 residues. CDR3 nucleotides: TGTGCCAGCAGTTTTCGCCGACTAGCGGGAGTAGGAAACATTCAGTACTTC. Translation gives CASSFRRLAGVGNIQYF.

At least ten counts were recorded for this clonotype. This chain connects TRBV5-6 to TRBJ2-3; the D is unclear. The ends were cut back, 4 bases at V and 2 bases at J, with 8 bases in the middle. The CDR3 spans 13 residues. Germline assignment: CDR1 SGHDT and CDR2 YYEEEE. The CDR3 region has the DNA TGTGCCAGCAGCCTAGGGCCCACAGATACGCAGTATTTT. This codes for CASSLGPTDTQYF.

This clonotype has a count of ten or more. The J gene is TRBJ1-5, the V gene TRBV28; D possibly corresponds to TRBD1 (6 bases). Germline lookup yields CDR1 MDHEN and CDR2 SYDVKM. The length of the CDR3 is 17 residues. Trimming shortened V by 5 bases and J by 1 base, and 18 bases separated the two germline ends. This CDR3 is CASSPPRGRESNQPQHF. DNA of the CDR3: TGTGCCAGCAGTCCCCCCCGGGGGCGAGAAAGCAATCAGCCCCAGCATTTT.

The genes are TRBV19 and TRBJ2-5, with 8 bases identical to TRBD2. Germline CDR1 LNHDA, CDR2 SQIVND (reference sequence). The CDR3 runs 13 residues. J was trimmed by 4 bases and V by 8 bases; bases with no gene match: 6. CDR3 bases: TGTGCCAGTGCAGGGCTAGCGGGAGAGACCCAGTACTTC. Translating gives CASAGLAGETQYF.

This clonotype was observed a handful of times. This chain joins TRBV18 and TRBJ2-1; unclear D gene. CDR1 and CDR2 (germline): KGHSH, LQKENI. Trimming pared 3 bases from V and 8 bases from J, leaving 8 bases between. The CDR3 totals 12 residues. In DNA form, the CDR3 reads TGTGCCAGCTCACCCGAGGCGGATGAGCAGTTCTTC. Amino acids: CASSPEADEQFF.

The chain combines TRBV12-3 or TRBV12-4 with TRBJ2-1; no clear D. V shed 6 bases and J shed 9 bases, with 21 bases lying between them. This CDR3 is 15 amino acids long. The chain's CDR3 is CASSTDGTNMIEQFF. CDR3 DNA: TGTGCCAGCAGCACGGACGGTACTAACATGATTGAGCAGTTCTTC.

The rearrangement uses TRBV28 and TRBJ2-1; 10 bases match TRBD2. This CDR3 contains 17 residues. Looked up from germline, CDR1 is MDHEN and CDR2 is SYDVKM. J was trimmed by 8 bases and V by 3 bases; bases with no gene match: 13. The CDR3 coding sequence is TGTGCCAGCAGTTTTCTAGCGGGAGAAACCCTGAGGCATGAGCAGTTCTTC. This gives the protein CASSFLAGETLRHEQFF.

This clonotype was found many times. V and J are TRBV19 and TRBJ1-2, with D unresolved. The V end lost 0 bases, the J end lost 1 base, and 9 bases lay between the germline ends. From germline, CDR1 is LNHDA and CDR2 SQIVND (reference sequence). This CDR3 contains 15 residues. The CDR3 loop is CASSIENGNNYGYTF. CDR3 DNA sequence: TGTGCCAGTAGTATAGAGAACGGAAATAACTATGGCTACACCTTC.

The chain recombines TRBV18 with TRBJ2-7, with TRBD1 matching over 8 bases. Losses at the gene ends were 2 bases for V and 3 bases for J; bases not matched to a gene: 6. CDR1 KGHSH and CDR2 LQKENI come from the germline V gene. The CDR3 spans 15 residues. CDR3 sequence (DNA): TGTGCCAGCTCACCAGGACAGGGCAGGGTCTACGAGCAGTACTTC. This translates into CASSPGQGRVYEQYF.